One sample yielded the 22 T cell receptor beta chains listed below, sequenced in a study of cytomegalovirus exposure and HLA in healthy donors. A multiplex PCR was run with 60 Vbeta primers and 13 Jbeta primers. The protocol was immunoSEQ multiplex PCR, while the TCRdb copy is restricted to in-frame clones and leaves out a portion. The listing records just under 80,000 clones. Material for sequencing was PBMCs. These receptors all come from a young man in good health and CMV-seropositive.

The genes are TRBV7-9 and TRBJ2-7, with 8 nucleotides matching TRBD1. The CDR3 covers 14 residues. The V segment lost 5 bases and the J segment 2 bases; nucleotides outside the gene matches: 5. The germline gives CDR1 SEHNR, CDR2 FQNEAQ (reference sequence). Written as DNA, the CDR3 is TGTGCCAGCAGCGGAGGCAGGGGGCCCTACGAGCAGTACTTC. Translation: CASSGGRGPYEQYF.

Note on this clone: Relative to the germline gene, one junction end is altered; a read error may explain this. The CDR3 nucleotides read TGTGCTAGCAGGCGCGACAGGGACACCGGGGAGCTGTTTTTT. Protein: CASRRDRDTGELFF. The V call is TRBV7-7, the J call TRBJ2-2, with TRBD1 matching over 7 bases. CDR3 length: 14 amino acids. Germline-derived CDR1 and CDR2 are SSHAT and FNYEAQ (reference sequence).

This chain joins TRBV27 and TRBJ1-5, with TRBD1 as a possible D gene (5 bases). V was trimmed by 6 bases and J by 5 bases, leaving 14 bases between them. This CDR3 has 14 residues. In germline, CDR1 is MNHEY, CDR2 SMNVEV (reference sequence). The CDR3 reads CASSQDKAYQPQHF. The CDR3 nucleotides are TGTGCCAGCAGCCAGGACAAGGCCTATCAGCCCCAGCATTTT.

The chain has TRBV11-3 and TRBJ1-1; TRBD1 agrees at 8 bases. CDR3 length: 14 amino acids. The V segment lost 5 bases and the J segment 1 base; nucleotides outside the gene matches: 3. Germline V lookup: CDR1 SGHNT, CDR2 YENEEA. The CDR3, as DNA: TGTGCCAGCAGCCAGGGGGCCGCGAACACTGAAGCTTTCTTT. It encodes CASSQGAANTEAFF.

This chain connects TRBV28 to TRBJ2-7, with TRBD2 matching 9 bases. The germline CDR1 and CDR2 sequences are MDHEN and SYDVKM. The J segment lost 4 bases and the V segment lost 5 bases, leaving 9 bases of the junction unmatched. The CDR3 contains 15 residues. CDR3 coding DNA: TGTGCCAGCAGTCCCCTAGCGGGAAAAAGGTACGAGCAGTACTTC. Translation: CASSPLAGKRYEQYF. Complete variable domain (other parts from reference TRBV28 and TRBJ2-7): DVKVTQSSRYLVKRTGEKVFLECVQDMDHENMFWYRQDPGLGLRLIYFSYDVKMKEKGDIPEGYSVSREKKERFSLILESASTNQTSMYLCASSPLAGKRYEQYFGPGTRLTVT.

The J gene is TRBJ2-1, the V gene TRBV2; D may be TRBD2 (5 bases). The CDR3 contains 13 residues. The V gene's germline CDR1 is SNHLY and CDR2 FYNNEI. The ends were cut back, 5 bases at V and 7 bases at J, with 12 bases in the middle. Written as DNA, the CDR3 is TGTGCCAGCAGTCCGCCGGGGAATAATGAGCAGTTCTTC. Amino acids: CASSPPGNNEQFF.

The V call is TRBV11-3, the J call TRBJ2-7; 9 nucleotides align to TRBD1. The V and J ends lost 5 bases and 5 bases, in that order; junction bases with no gene match: 7. This CDR3 is 14 amino acids long. Germline assignment: CDR1 SGHNT and CDR2 YENEEA. The CDR3 bases are TGTGCCAGCAGCCATCGGGGACAGGGCAACGAGCAGTACTTC. This translates into CASSHRGQGNEQYF. Based on the CDR3 plus reference TRBV11-3 and TRBJ2-7, the full variable domain is EAGVVQSPRYKIIEKKQPVAFWCNPISGHNTLYWYLQNLGQGPELLIRYENEEAVDDSQLPKDRFSAERLKGVDSTLKIQPAELGDSAVYLCASSHRGQGNEQYFGPGTRLTVT.

This chain joins TRBV6-1 and TRBJ1-4; no reliable D call. The V end lost 7 bases, the J end lost 8 bases, and 20 bases lay between the germline ends. This CDR3 region has 15 residues. The germline V gene has CDR1 MNHNS and CDR2 SASEGT. The CDR3 DNA sequence: TGTGCCAGCAACTTCCCGGAGCAGTCGCCCGAAAAACTGTTTTTT. Encoded protein: CASNFPEQSPEKLFF.

The chain couples TRBV18 to TRBJ2-7, with a possible D match to TRBD1 (6 bases). Germline-derived CDR1 and CDR2 are KGHSH and LQKENI. V lost 2 bases, J lost 7 bases, and 18 bases lay in between. The CDR3 extends over 15 amino acids. The CDR3 sequence: CASSPTTSGDGEQYF. In DNA form, the CDR3 reads TGTGCCAGCTCACCAACAACTTCAGGGGATGGGGAGCAGTACTTC.

J is TRBJ2-1 and V is TRBV19; 11 bases are shared with TRBD1. The CDR3 has 16 amino acids. Unmatched junction bases numbered 12, after V lost 2 bases and J lost 12 bases. Germline V gene data show CDR1 as LNHDA and CDR2 as SQIVND (reference sequence). The CDR3 region is CASSIISGQGAQRQFF. DNA for the CDR3: TGTGCCAGTAGTATAATCTCTGGACAGGGGGCTCAAAGGCAGTTCTTC.

V gene TRBV18 combines with J gene TRBJ2-5; D not certain. Near its end, the DNA agrees better with TRBJ2-7, so the J call may be wrong. The CDR3 is 11 residues long. The germline CDR1 and CDR2 sequences are KGHSH and LQKENI. CDR3 DNA sequence: TGTGCCAGCTCATCCTCTCTCGAGCAGTACTTC. It translates to CASSSSLEQYF.

DNA for the CDR3: TGTGCCAGCAAATTTGGAAACAGGGCCTACGAGCAGTACTTC. It yields the protein CASKFGNRAYEQYF. The chain has TRBV27 and TRBJ2-7, with D perhaps TRBD1 (6 bases). The CDR3 is 14 amino acids. CDR1 MNHEY and CDR2 SMNVEV come from the germline V gene (reference sequence). Trimming pared 7 bases from V and 2 bases from J, leaving 15 bases between.

The CDR3 here is CASTVSGGAGYGYTF. CDR3 nucleotide sequence: TGTGCCAGCACCGTATCAGGGGGCGCAGGCTATGGCTACACCTTC. This chain connects TRBV5-6 to TRBJ1-2, with TRBD1 matching over 8 bases. V lost 6 bases, J lost 4 bases, and 11 bases stayed unmatched. This CDR3 comprises 15 residues. Germline V lookup: CDR1 SGHDT, CDR2 YYEEEE. The full variable domain, in which reference TRBV5-6 and TRBJ1-2 provide the parts outside the CDR3, is DAGVTQSPTHLIKTRGQQVTLRCSPKSGHDTVSWYQQALGQGPQFIFQYYEEEERQRGNFPDRFSGHQFPNYSSELNVNALLLGDSALYLCASTVSGGAGYGYTFGSGTRLTVV.

This chain links TRBV4-1 with TRBJ2-1; TRBD1 might be the D (6 bases). The CDR3 runs to 16 residues. The V gene lost 2 bases and the J gene lost 0 bases, with 11 bases spanning the gap. Germline values: CDR1 MGHRA, CDR2 YSYEKL. The CDR3 is CASSQRTESSYNEQFF. The DNA for the CDR3 is TGCGCCAGCAGCCAAAGGACAGAGAGCTCCTACAATGAGCAGTTCTTC.

This chain joins TRBV6-1 and TRBJ1-1; perhaps TRBD1 as D (5 bases). The CDR3 spans 12 residues. CDR1 and CDR2 from the germline V gene are MNHNS and SASEGT. V was shortened by 11 bases and J by 2 bases, with 12 bases between the two germline ends. The chain's CDR3 is CAGRGGNTEAFF. The CDR3 DNA sequence: TGTGCCGGTAGGGGAGGTAACACTGAAGCTTTCTTT.

The chain joins TRBV19 to TRBJ1-2; the match to TRBD1 covers 10 bases. This CDR3 has 15 residues. The V gene end was trimmed by 5 bases and the J gene end by 2 bases; junction bases not matched to a gene: 5. CDR1 and CDR2 from the germline V gene are LNHDA and SQIVND (reference sequence). CDR3 amino acids: CASSARQGANYGYTF. The DNA for the CDR3 is TGTGCCAGTAGTGCAAGACAGGGGGCGAACTATGGCTACACCTTC.

The chain has TRBV11-3 and TRBJ2-5; 15 bases line up with TRBD2. The CDR3 spans 18 residues. V trimming: 2 bases; J trimming: 6 bases; junction bases outside the gene matches: 10. Germline V gene data show CDR1 as SGHNT and CDR2 as YENEEA. The CDR3 region is CASSLTGLAGGRRKTQYF. The CDR3 nucleotides are TGTGCCAGCAGCTTAACAGGACTAGCGGGGGGGCGAAGGAAGACCCAGTACTTC.

In nucleotides, the CDR3 is TGCAGTGCGGGCGTTTTCCAGCCCCAGCATTTT. Translated: CSAGVFQPQHF. The chain links TRBV20-1 to TRBJ1-5; D unclear. Germline loops: CDR1 DFQATT, CDR2 SNEGSKA (reference sequence). The CDR3 runs 11 residues. Trimming pared 6 bases from V and 7 bases from J, leaving 10 bases between.

The genes are TRBV6-4 and TRBJ2-7, with D unresolved. This CDR3 is 18 amino acids long. The germline V gene encodes CDR1 MRHNA and CDR2 SNTAGT. V gave up 4 bases and J gave up 0 bases, with 22 bases separating them. The CDR3 DNA is TGTGCCAGCAGTGGGAAACCGGAAGCCAGTTGGAGCTCCTACGAGCAGTACTTC. Encoded protein: CASSGKPEASWSSYEQYF.

The chain couples TRBV6-6 to TRBJ1-1; 7 bases agree with TRBD1. The junction had 12 bases not matched to a gene; V was cut back by 4 bases and J by 7 bases. The CDR3 is 15 residues long. Germline CDR1 is MNHNY and CDR2 is SVGAGI (reference sequence). The CDR3 loop is CASSLSGQTFGEAFF. The CDR3 DNA reads TGTGCCAGCAGTTTGTCGGGACAGACTTTTGGTGAAGCTTTCTTT.

V and J are TRBV5-6 and TRBJ2-1; the D gene is possibly TRBD1 (6 bases). The germline V gene has CDR1 SGHDT and CDR2 YYEEEE. The CDR3 runs to 17 residues. V gave up 1 base and J gave up 1 base, with 15 bases separating them. The CDR3 region has the DNA TGTGCCAGCAGCTTGACGCGTAGGGGGAAATCCTACAATGAGCAGTTCTTC. Translation: CASSLTRRGKSYNEQFF.

V usage is TRBV27 and J usage is TRBJ1-2; D not resolved. V was shortened by 2 bases and J by 0 bases, with 13 bases between the two germline ends. CDR3 length: 16 amino acids. Germline values: CDR1 MNHEY, CDR2 SMNVEV (reference sequence). The chain's CDR3 is CASSLMRAGANYGYTF. In DNA, the CDR3 is TGTGCCAGCAGTTTAATGAGGGCCGGAGCTAACTATGGCTACACCTTC.